This T cell receptor beta chain was found in a study of blood T cell repertoires in COVID-19. Sequencing was performed with immunoSEQ multiplex PCR; in TCRdb, only in-frame clones are kept and a portion is missing. The sample has 150,000 to 200,000 clones; more than 65% are singletons. This receptor was identified in a human donor with acute or convalescent COVID-19. The donor label of this sample is uncertain. Sequenced input: peripheral blood.

The CDR3 region is CASSPGGTHTDTQYF. Here the CDR3 DNA reads TGTGCCAGCTCACCGGGAGGGACCCACACAGATACGCAGTATTTT. This rearrangement joins TRBV18 to TRBJ2-3; 7 bases match TRBD2. After removal of 3 bases from V and 2 bases from J, the junction contained 5 bases not matched to a gene. Germline V gives CDR1 KGHSH, CDR2 LQKENI. The CDR3 length is 15 residues.